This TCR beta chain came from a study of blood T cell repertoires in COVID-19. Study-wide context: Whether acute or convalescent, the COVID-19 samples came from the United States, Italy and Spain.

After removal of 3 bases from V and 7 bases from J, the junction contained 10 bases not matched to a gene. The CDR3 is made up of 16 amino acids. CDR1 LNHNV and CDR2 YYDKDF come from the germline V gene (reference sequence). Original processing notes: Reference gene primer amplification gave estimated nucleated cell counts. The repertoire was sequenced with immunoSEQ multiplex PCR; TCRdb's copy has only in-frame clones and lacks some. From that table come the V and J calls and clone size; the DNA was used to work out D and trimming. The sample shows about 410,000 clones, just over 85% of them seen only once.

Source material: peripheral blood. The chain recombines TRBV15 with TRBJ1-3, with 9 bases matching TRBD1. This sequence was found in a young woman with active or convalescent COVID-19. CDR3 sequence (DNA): TGTGCCACCAGCAGGCTCGAGGACAGGGGTCGGAACACCATATATTTT. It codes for CATSRLEDRGRNTIYF.